This TCR beta chain was identified during a study of beta chain features in type 1 diabetes. cDNA synthesis used the whole RNA isolate, giving expressed TCRB sequences. The average read count of naive, central memory and regulatory T cell samples was approximately 3.5 million. Here immunoSEQ multiplex PCR was the method, and the copy in TCRdb shows in-frame clones only, minus some. The table shows hundreds of thousands of clones, with around 15% occurring only once. This clone showed up just a few times. The antigen is undetermined. Trimming cost V 4 bases and J 3 bases; bases outside gene matches: 4. From germline, CDR1 is KGHSH and CDR2 LQKENI. The CDR3 covers 14 residues. Whole-study findings and limits: Type 1 diabetes patients had moderately but significantly shorter TCRB CDR3s in all four CD4+ subsets.

The clonotype comes from a man younger than 35 with type 1 diabetes. This chain connects TRBV18 to TRBJ2-5; 8 bases match TRBD2. The sample taken for sequencing was naive CD4+ T cells from blood. CDR3 sequence: CASSRGLAEETQYF. In nucleotides, the CDR3 is TGTGCCAGCTCACGCGGACTAGCAGAAGAGACCCAGTACTTC.